One sample yielded the 22 T cell receptor beta chains listed below, sequenced in a study of T cells after yellow fever vaccination. One entry per CDR3 protein, called by TCRdb with MiXCR from the 5' RACE reads. This sample has more than 95,000 distinct CDR3 sequences, with nearly 15% found just once. Sample: CD8+ T cells sorted from PBMCs, taken 5 days after the yellow fever booster vaccination. The origin of the receptors is a man between 18 and 29 years old who received the YFV17D yellow fever vaccine.

The J gene is TRBJ2-3, the V gene TRBV6-4; possibly TRBD1 for D (6 bases). The CDR3 extends over 18 amino acids. Germline assignment: CDR1 MRHNA and CDR2 SNTAGT. Trimming cost V 3 bases and J 2 bases, with 21 bases left between them. The CDR3, as DNA: TGTGCCAGCAGTGAAAGCGCCGACAGGTCGGCCTTCACAGATACGCAGTATTTT. This codes for CASSESADRSAFTDTQYF.

This clonotype was recorded a few times. The chain joins TRBV7-6 to TRBJ2-3, with D uncertain. The CDR3 consists of 15 residues. The germline V gene has CDR1 SGHVS and CDR2 FNYEAQ. V dropped 7 bases and J dropped 0 bases, with 14 bases sitting between them. The CDR3 coding sequence is TGTGCCAGCACCCGATCGACCCTCAGCACAGATACGCAGTATTTT. Translated: CASTRSTLSTDTQYF.

The chain joins TRBV6-5 to TRBJ1-6; unclear D gene. This CDR3 comprises 13 residues. In germline, CDR1 is MNHEY, CDR2 SVGAGI. Trimming pared 7 bases from V and 10 bases from J, leaving 14 bases between. DNA of the CDR3: TGTGCCAGCACCTGGACGGCAGACTCACCCCTCCACTTT. Protein sequence: CASTWTADSPLHF.

V usage is TRBV2 and J usage is TRBJ2-2, with TRBD2 as a possible D gene (5 bases). The length of the CDR3 is 14 residues. V was pared by 0 bases and J by 6 bases, with 8 bases between. Germline CDR1 is SNHLY and CDR2 is FYNNEI. The CDR3: CASSEAPGSGELFF. The CDR3 bases are TGTGCCAGCAGTGAAGCACCGGGGTCCGGGGAGCTGTTTTTT.

This clonotype was picked up a small number of times. V usage is TRBV4-1 and J usage is TRBJ1-1; D possibly corresponds to TRBD1 (5 bases). The V end lost 5 bases, the J end lost 4 bases, and 14 bases lay between the germline ends. This CDR3 has 14 amino acids. The germline V gene has CDR1 MGHRA and CDR2 YSYEKL. The CDR3 coding sequence is TGCGCCAGCAGCGGTAAGCAGGGACCCACTGAAGCTTTCTTT. Translated: CASSGKQGPTEAFF.

The rearrangement links TRBV4-1 to TRBJ1-4; D is undetermined. CDR1 is MGHRA, CDR2 YSYEKL, per germline. The CDR3 spans 15 residues. V was pared by 7 bases and J by 10 bases, with 22 bases between. The CDR3 here is CASTKSQDSLVKLFF. CDR3 sequence (DNA): TGCGCCAGCACCAAGAGCCAGGACTCTCTGGTAAAACTGTTTTTT.

This clonotype was observed a handful of times. This sequence joins TRBV5-1 and TRBJ1-1, with 7 bases fitting TRBD1. The V and J ends lost 2 bases and 0 bases, in that order; junction bases with no gene match: 4. Germline V gene data show CDR1 as SGHRS and CDR2 as YFSETQ. The CDR3 length is 15 residues. The CDR3 DNA sequence: TGCGCCAGCAGCTTCGGACAGGCTATGAACACTGAAGCTTTCTTT. It specifies CASSFGQAMNTEAFF.

This clonotype was observed many times. This chain links TRBV4-3 with TRBJ2-2; D ambiguous. This CDR3 has 13 residues. Trimming took off 4 bases at V and 5 bases at J, with 8 bases between the two ends. Per the germline V gene, CDR1 is LGHNA and CDR2 is YSLEER. The CDR3 region is CASSPSRTGELFF. The CDR3 DNA follows: TGCGCCAGCAGCCCCTCCCGAACCGGGGAGCTGTTTTTT.

This clonotype showed up just a few times. V usage is TRBV12-3 or TRBV12-4 and J usage is TRBJ2-5; no definite D call. The ends were cut back, 5 bases at V and 0 bases at J, with 10 bases in the middle. The CDR3 covers 14 residues. The CDR3 DNA is TGTGCCAGCAGTCCGCCGGGCAACCAAGAGACCCAGTACTTC. It is translated as CASSPPGNQETQYF.

The gene calls are TRBV10-3 and TRBJ1-4, with a weak D call TRBD1 (6 bases). CDR3 length equals 13 residues. In germline, CDR1 is ENHRY, CDR2 SYGVKD. V gave up 8 bases and J gave up 5 bases, with 12 bases separating them. CDR3 sequence (DNA): TGTGCCATCGGCGGACAGAGCAATGAAAAACTGTTTTTT. Protein sequence: CAIGGQSNEKLFF.

A few counts support this clonotype. The chain is built from TRBV4-3 and TRBJ1-1; D is ambiguous. CDR1 is LGHNA, CDR2 YSLEER, per germline. Trimming pared 1 base from V and 1 base from J, leaving 10 bases between. CDR3 length: 15 amino acids. The CDR3 loop reads CASSQAVYRNTEAFF. The DNA of the CDR3 is TGCGCCAGCAGCCAAGCGGTATACAGGAACACTGAAGCTTTCTTT.

This clonotype was seen repeatedly, ten times or more. The chain employs TRBV6-2 or TRBV6-3 and TRBJ2-7, with no clear D. CDR1 is MNHEY and CDR2 is SVGEGT in the germline V gene. This CDR3 is built from 11 residues. V gave up 5 bases and J gave up 3 bases, with 5 bases separating them. CDR3 DNA: TGTGCCAGCAGTCCGGTCTACGAGCAGTACGTC. It translates to CASSPVYEQYV.

In DNA, the CDR3 is TGCGCCAGCAGCTCAAGACAGGGAAACACCGGGGAGCTGTTTTTT. Its protein product is CASSSRQGNTGELFF. The J gene is TRBJ2-2, the V gene TRBV5-1; 7 nucleotides align to TRBD1. The CDR3 extends over 15 amino acids. V lost 3 bases to trimming and J lost 2 bases; unmatched junction nucleotides: 4. Looked up from germline, CDR1 is SGHRS and CDR2 is YFSETQ.

This clonotype was observed many times. The chain combines TRBV4-1 with TRBJ2-7; D not resolved. The germline V and J ends were trimmed by 3 bases and 1 base, with 10 bases remaining between them. From germline, CDR1 is MGHRA and CDR2 YSYEKL. The CDR3 runs to 14 residues. CDR3 sequence: CASSQAVSSYEQYV. DNA for the CDR3: TGCGCCAGCAGCCAGGCAGTTTCTTCCTACGAGCAGTACGTC.

This clonotype was detected only a few times. This chain joins TRBV6-5 and TRBJ1-6, with D unclear. The V end was cut by 0 bases, the J end by 11 bases, with 8 bases between. Germline CDR1 MNHEY, CDR2 SVGAGI. The CDR3 runs to 13 residues. CDR3 loop: CASSYSGLTPLHF. For the CDR3, the DNA is TGTGCCAGCAGTTACTCCGGGTTGACACCCCTCCACTTT.

This clonotype was observed a few times. The chain links TRBV9 to TRBJ2-5, with 16 positions matching TRBD2. The germline CDR1 and CDR2 sequences are SGDLS and YYNGEE. J lost 5 bases, V lost 3 bases, and 10 bases had no gene match. The CDR3 has 18 residues. Written as DNA, the CDR3 is TGTGCCAGCAGCGAGGGACTAGCGGGGGGGCCAGTCGAGGAGACCCAGTACTTC. As protein: CASSEGLAGGPVEETQYF.

This clonotype was picked up many times. The chain recombines TRBV12-3 or TRBV12-4 with TRBJ2-1, with D unresolved. The germline V and J ends were trimmed by 1 base and 9 bases, with 4 bases remaining between them. This CDR3 is built from 11 residues. DNA for the CDR3: TGTGCCAGCAGTTTAGTCTCTGAGCAGTTCTTC. Its protein is CASSLVSEQFF.

The rearrangement links TRBV5-1 to TRBJ2-3; D may be TRBD2 (5 bases). The V gene lost 2 bases and the J gene lost 0 bases, with 19 bases spanning the gap. The CDR3 is made up of 18 amino acids. Germline CDR1 SGHRS, CDR2 YFSETQ. The CDR3 protein is CASSLPGGLGLSTDTQYF. The CDR3 DNA is TGCGCCAGCAGCTTACCCGGTGGACTGGGCCTCAGCACAGATACGCAGTATTTT.

This clonotype showed up just once. The rearrangement uses TRBV12-3 or TRBV12-4 and TRBJ2-1; the match to TRBD2 covers 15 bases. The CDR3 is made up of 19 amino acids. The V gene end was trimmed by 5 bases and the J gene end by 5 bases; junction bases not matched to a gene: 13. The CDR3 loop reads CASSRPGLAGGQRNNEQFF. DNA of the CDR3: TGTGCCAGCAGTCGCCCGGGACTAGCGGGGGGCCAACGAAACAATGAGCAGTTCTTC.

The chain links TRBV10-3 to TRBJ2-7; possibly TRBD1 for D (6 bases). Trimming shortened V by 4 bases and J by 3 bases, and 13 bases separated the two germline ends. This CDR3 has 14 amino acids. In germline, CDR1 is ENHRY, CDR2 SYGVKD. In DNA, the CDR3 is TGTGCCATCAGTGCTGGGGGCTTAGGCTACGAGCAGTACTTC. It translates to CAISAGGLGYEQYF.

The V gene is TRBV6-2 or TRBV6-3, the J gene TRBJ2-7; D is undetermined. V lost 2 bases and J lost 1, with 6 bases in between. The CDR3 is 13 amino acids. The germline CDR1 and CDR2 sequences are MNHEY and SVGEGT. CDR3 nucleotides: TGTGCCAGCAGTTACCTGGGGTCCTACGAGCAGTACTTC. Amino acids: CASSYLGSYEQYF.

The chain uses TRBV9 and TRBJ1-2, with TRBD1 matching 8 bases. CDR1 and CDR2 (germline): SGDLS, YYNGEE. After removal of 3 bases from V and 7 bases from J, the junction contained 14 bases not matched to a gene. The CDR3 loop spans 16 amino acids. The DNA for the CDR3 is TGTGCCAGCAGCGCGACAGGGGCCCCCTCTGTATCTGGCTACACCTTC. It specifies CASSATGAPSVSGYTF.